These T cell receptor beta chains were read from a single sample in a study of cytomegalovirus exposure and HLA in healthy donors. The table came from immunoSEQ multiplex PCR; TCRdb's copy has only in-frame clones and leaves some out. The sample carries about 84,000 clones, approximately 91% recorded once. The sequenced sample consisted of PBMCs. Receptor source: a man aged 30 to 39 in good health and CMV-seronegative. Each CDR3 is given with its conserved first and last residue. A D gene is named only where the DNA matches it firmly. Size is omitted from some rows. Given values are once, few, many or a class for expanded clones.

d_gene,v_gene,j_gene,abundance,CDR3nt,CDR3aa
TRBD1,TRBV6-4,TRBJ2-2,-,TGTGCCAGCAGTGACTCGACAGGGTTGGGGGAGCTGTTTTTT,CASSDSTGLGELFF
-,TRBV5-5,TRBJ2-4,-,TGTGCCAGCAGCTTTGTTTGGAGGGACAAAAACATTCAGTACTTC,CASSFVWRDKNIQYF
-,TRBV10-3,TRBJ1-6,once,TGTGCCATCAGTGAAGCCGGAGGTAATTCACCCCTCCACTTT,CAISEAGGNSPLHF
-,TRBV28,TRBJ2-1,-,TGTGCCAGCGGGACATACTACAATGAGCAGTTCTTC,CASGTYYNEQFF
-,TRBV29-1,TRBJ1-4,-,TGCAGCGCGGGTTTCGCTAATGAAAAACTGTTTTTT,CSAGFANEKLFF
-,TRBV9,TRBJ1-2,-,TGTGCCAGCAGCCCCCGGGTCGGGGCCGGGGGTTATGGCTACACCTTC,CASSPRVGAGGYGYTF
-,TRBV5-1,TRBJ2-7,once,TGCGCCAGCAGCCCTGGGGGGTCCCACGAGCAGTACTTC,CASSPGGSHEQYF
-,TRBV6-5,TRBJ2-5,-,TGTGCCAGCAGTTGGAGGGTTGGGGGCCAAGAGACCCAGTACTTC,CASSWRVGGQETQYF
TRBD2,TRBV7-2,TRBJ2-1,-,TGTGCCAGTAGCGGGAGTCCCTACAATGAGCAGTTCTTC,CASSGSPYNEQFF
-,TRBV2,TRBJ2-3,-,TGTGCCAGCAGTGGAGGAATAGATACGCAGTATTTT,CASSGGIDTQYF
-,TRBV5-1,TRBJ2-5,-,TGCGCCAGCAGCTCTACAGGGTTTACAGAGACCCAGTACTTC,CASSSTGFTETQYF
-,TRBV28,TRBJ2-6,-,TGTGCCAGCAGTACCGGTGGTCCTGGGGCCAACGTCCTGACTTTC,CASSTGGPGANVLTF
TRBD1,TRBV29-1,TRBJ1-2,-,TGCAGCGTTGATGGGGGACAGGGGAGAAGTGGCTACACCTTC,CSVDGGQGRSGYTF
-,TRBV14,TRBJ2-7,-,TGTGCCAGCAGCTCCTTAAACTACGAGCAGTACTTC,CASSSLNYEQYF
-,TRBV7-9,TRBJ2-1,-,TGTGCCAGCAGCATCCGGGAGAACAATGAGCAGTTCTTC,CASSIRENNEQFF
-,TRBV29-1,TRBJ2-1,-,TGCAGCGTTGAAAGTCAGGGGTTGCCGGAGCAGTTCTTC,CSVESQGLPEQFF
-,TRBV4-1,TRBJ2-3,-,TGCGCCAGCAGCCAAGATTGGTACTACAGCACAGATACGCAGTATTTT,CASSQDWYYSTDTQYF
TRBD1,TRBV29-1,TRBJ1-5,-,TGCAGCGCACTTACAGGGGTGCTTAATCAGCCCCAGCATTTT,CSALTGVLNQPQHF
TRBD1,TRBV2,TRBJ1-1,-,TGTGCCAGCAAGGCGGCAGGGGGAAACACTGAAGCTTTCTTT,CASKAAGGNTEAFF